The clone carrying this T cell receptor beta chain was detected a few times. The antigen is undetermined. These data originate in a study of blood T cells in healthy people across ages. As for the study in general: T cells yielded about one barcoded beta molecule per two cells through template switching. Study-level points and caveats: Roughly linearly, TCR beta diversity per million T cells fell as age increased.

The total RNA that was extracted per sample amounted to at least 5 micrograms. Sample-barcoded 5' priming and a J-beta primer mix drove a second PCR of roughly 6 to 12 cycles. Every individual sample yielded 2.5 million or more paired-end reads (each containing CDR3). A single record per CDR3 protein comes from TCRdb applying MiXCR to the 5' RACE reads. The repertoire holds 1.5 million to 2 million distinct CDR3 sequences, roughly 30% seen once, with about 8% in the top ten. Germline V gene data show CDR1 as SGHKS and CDR2 as YYEKEE (reference sequence). The CDR3 is made up of 15 amino acids. Trimming removed 2 bases from V and 1 base from J; junction bases left unmatched: 6.

V gene TRBV5-5 combines with J gene TRBJ2-7, with 7 bases aligning to TRBD2. The clonotype comes from a woman aged 30 to 39 in good health. Sample: blood. The CDR3 loop reads CASSLGAGISYEQYF. DNA for the CDR3: TGTGCCAGCAGCTTAGGAGCGGGGATATCCTACGAGCAGTACTTC.